These T cell receptor beta chains were read from a single sample in a study of T cell repertoires in cytomegalovirus infection. Their cognate antigens are unknown. One entry per CDR3 protein results from TCRdb running MiXCR on the reads. The table shows 68,000 or so distinct CDR3 sequences, with 22% occurring only once. Source material: PBMCs, sequenced either directly or after in vitro stimulation (not recorded which). The source is a human donor in good health (CMV status not recorded). Some clones in this sample may be carry-over from other donors' samples. The CDR3 runs from the conserved cysteine through the conserved F or W. The D gene is left open where the match is weak. Only part of the rows carry a size: once, few, many, or a class if the clone is expanded.

TRBV12-3/TRBV12-4	TRBJ2-2	many	TRBD2	CASSLGGLALSIGELFF	TGTGCCAGCAGTTTAGGGGGACTAGCACTTTCTATCGGGGAGCTGTTTTTT
TRBV6-2/TRBV6-3	TRBJ2-7	.	TRBD1	CASGPGQSTGEQYF	TGTGCCAGCGGACCGGGACAGAGTACCGGGGAGCAGTACTTC
TRBV7-3	TRBJ2-1	.	.	CASSFTSSEQFF	TGTGCCAGCAGCTTTACTAGCTCTGAGCAGTTCTTC
TRBV6-6	TRBJ2-1	.	TRBD2	CASTPSGSSYNEQFF	TGTGCCAGCACCCCCAGCGGGAGCTCCTACAATGAGCAGTTCTTC
TRBV20-1	TRBJ2-7	.	.	CSARGQDAFDEQYF	TGCAGTGCTAGAGGACAGGACGCCTTTGACGAGCAGTACTTC
TRBV15	TRBJ2-6	.	TRBD2	CATSRVASGSSGANVLTF	TGTGCCACCAGCAGAGTTGCTAGCGGGAGCTCTGGGGCCAACGTCCTGACTTTC
TRBV7-2	TRBJ2-1	many	TRBD2	CASSPQTSGSPFF	TGTGCCAGCAGCCCTCAAACTAGCGGGAGTCCGTTCTTC
TRBV6-1	TRBJ2-3	.	TRBD2	CASRASGRSVDTQYF	TGTGCCAGCAGAGCAAGCGGGAGATCGGTAGATACGCAGTATTTT
TRBV28	TRBJ1-2	.	.	CASSADIYGYTF	TGTGCCAGCAGTGCCGACATCTATGGCTACACCTTC
TRBV7-8	TRBJ2-7	many	TRBD1	CASSTPRGPYEQYF	TGTGCCAGCAGCACGCCAAGGGGGCCCTACGAGCAGTACTTC
TRBV12-3/TRBV12-4	TRBJ2-2	.	TRBD2	CASSLYAGEGTGELFF	TGTGCCAGCAGTTTGTACGCGGGAGAAGGGACCGGGGAGCTGTTTTTT
TRBV7-2	TRBJ2-7	many	.	CASSSFYEQYF	TGTGCCAGCAGCTCCTTCTACGAGCAGTACTTC
TRBV11-2	TRBJ2-3	.	.	CATKVHGSARWPDTQYF	TGTGCCACCAAGGTTCACGGCAGTGCCCGTTGGCCAGATACGCAGTATTTT
TRBV7-2	TRBJ2-5	many	.	CASSLEQPWETQYF	TGTGCCAGCAGCTTAGAACAGCCTTGGGAGACCCAGTACTTC
TRBV11-2	TRBJ2-3	many	.	CASSPNQDTQYF	TGTGCCAGCAGCCCCAATCAGGATACGCAGTATTTT
TRBV5-6	TRBJ2-1	.	TRBD2	CASSLRTNWGLEQFF	TGTGCCAGCAGTTTGAGAACGAACTGGGGACTAGAGCAGTTCTTC
TRBV28	TRBJ2-7	.	TRBD1	CASSFGTVQQYF	TGTGCCAGCAGTTTCGGGACAGTCCAGCAGTACTTC
TRBV6-2/TRBV6-3	TRBJ1-5	few	.	CASSYTHPWGDQPQHF	TGTGCCAGCAGTTACACCCACCCATGGGGAGATCAGCCCCAGCATTTT
TRBV4-1	TRBJ2-2	few	TRBD2	CASSQEGRGTGELFF	TGCGCCAGCAGCCAAGAGGGGAGGGGCACCGGGGAGCTGTTTTTT